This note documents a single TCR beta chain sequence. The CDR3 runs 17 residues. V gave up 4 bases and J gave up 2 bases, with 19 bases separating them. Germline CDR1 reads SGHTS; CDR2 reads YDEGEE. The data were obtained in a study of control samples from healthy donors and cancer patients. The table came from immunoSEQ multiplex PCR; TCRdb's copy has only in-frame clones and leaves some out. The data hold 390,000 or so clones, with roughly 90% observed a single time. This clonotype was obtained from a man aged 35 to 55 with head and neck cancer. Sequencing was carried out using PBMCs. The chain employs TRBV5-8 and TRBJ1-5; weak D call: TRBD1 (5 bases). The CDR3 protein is CASSPDAGVRGNQPQHF. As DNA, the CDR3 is TGTGCCAGCAGCCCCGACGCCGGGGTCAGGGGCAATCAGCCCCAGCATTTT.